The 21 T cell receptor beta chains below all came from one sample that was sequenced in a study of blood T cell repertoires in COVID-19. Clones were sequenced by immunoSEQ multiplex PCR, and TCRdb holds only the in-frame ones, with some missing. Among roughly 59,000 clones listed, less than 85% were seen once. The sample taken for sequencing was peripheral blood. The source is a human donor in a cohort sampled during active COVID-19.

The chain recombines TRBV24-1 with TRBJ2-3, with a tentative D call TRBD2 (6 bases). V lost 9 bases and J lost 2, with 14 bases in between. Germline CDR1 reads KGHDR; CDR2 reads SFDVKD. This CDR3 is 14 amino acids long. For the CDR3, the DNA is TGTGCCACCGCCCCCGGGAGTGCCACAGATACGCAGTATTTT. The encoded protein is CATAPGSATDTQYF.

The gene calls are TRBV5-8 and TRBJ2-6; 8 bases align to TRBD2. V lost 6 bases and J lost 1; bases outside the gene matches: 6. Germline values: CDR1 SGHTS, CDR2 YDEGEE. CDR3 length: 16 amino acids. DNA of the CDR3: TGTGCCAGCAAAGAACGGGGGGGATCTGGGGCCAACGTCCTGACTTTC. Translated: CASKERGGSGANVLTF. The entire variable domain, with the rest obtained from reference TRBV5-8 and TRBJ2-6, is as follows: EAGVTQSPTHLIKTRGQQATLRCSPISGHTSVYWYQQALGLGLQFLLWYDEGEERNRGNFPPRFSGRQFPNYSSELNVNALELEDSALYLCASKERGGSGANVLTFGAGSRLTVL.

The chain has TRBV23-1 and TRBJ1-5; D not certain. TRBV23-1 has ORF status, its function being uncertain. The CDR3 has 15 amino acids. V was shortened by 2 bases and J by 5 bases, with 13 bases between the two germline ends. This CDR3 reads CASSQRPGNHQPQHF. The CDR3 DNA reads as TGCGCCAGCAGTCAAAGGCCGGGTAACCATCAGCCCCAGCATTTT.

This chain connects TRBV2 to TRBJ2-7; possible D gene TRBD2, 5 bases. Between the trimmed V and J ends, which lost 7 bases and 1 base, there was a span of 11 bases. The germline CDR1 and CDR2 sequences are SNHLY and FYNNEI. The CDR3 loop spans 13 amino acids. The chain's CDR3 is CASMRTGSYEQYF. As DNA, the CDR3 is TGTGCCAGCATGAGGACGGGATCCTACGAGCAGTACTTC.

The gene calls are TRBV11-2 and TRBJ2-7; TRBD2 agrees at 7 bases. The germline V gene has CDR1 SGHAT and CDR2 FQNNGV. Trimming removed 3 bases from V and 3 bases from J; junction bases left unmatched: 17. CDR3 length: 18 amino acids. The CDR3 protein is CASSFIGLDNLGGYEQYF. In DNA form, the CDR3 reads TGTGCCAGCAGCTTTATCGGACTAGATAATTTAGGCGGCTACGAGCAGTACTTC.

The chain carries TRBV11-2 and TRBJ1-5, with 9 bases lining up with TRBD1. V was clipped by 5 bases and J by 1 base; unmatched bases: 3. Germline CDR1 SGHAT, CDR2 FQNNGV. The CDR3 extends over 15 amino acids. The DNA for the CDR3 is TGTGCCAGCAGCCAGGACAGGGGAAGCAATCAGCCCCAGCATTTT. Residues: CASSQDRGSNQPQHF.

This chain uses TRBV24-1 with TRBJ2-2, with D possibly TRBD1 on 6 matching bases. The CDR3 is 13 amino acids. Between the trimmed V and J ends, which lost 10 bases and 6 bases, there was a span of 14 bases. Germline V gene data show CDR1 as KGHDR and CDR2 as SFDVKD. CDR3: CATQRGKAGELFF. The CDR3 coding sequence is TGTGCCACTCAAAGGGGGAAGGCCGGGGAGCTGTTTTTT.

This chain links TRBV6-4 with TRBJ2-3, with TRBD2 matching 7 bases. This CDR3 is built from 12 residues. In germline, CDR1 is MRHNA, CDR2 SNTAGT. Losses at the gene ends were 4 bases for V and 9 bases for J; bases not matched to a gene: 4. The CDR3 here is CASSAGRGTQYF. CDR3 DNA: TGTGCCAGCAGTGCCGGGCGGGGGACGCAGTATTTT.

J is TRBJ1-1 and V is TRBV19, with 7 positions matching TRBD1. The germline gives CDR1 LNHDA, CDR2 SQIVND (reference sequence). V lost 10 bases to trimming and J lost 6 bases; unmatched junction nucleotides: 11. The CDR3 consists of 13 residues. CDR3 sequence: CATSTGIGAEAFF. As DNA, the CDR3 is TGTGCCACTTCGACAGGGATCGGGGCTGAAGCTTTCTTT. The full variable domain, completed using reference TRBV19 and TRBJ1-1, is DGGITQSPKYLFRKEGQNVTLSCEQNLNHDAMYWYRQDPGQGLRLIYYSQIVNDFQKGDIAEGYSVSREKKESFPLTVTSAQKNPTAFYLCATSTGIGAEAFFGQGTRLTVV.

The chain joins TRBV5-1 to TRBJ1-1, with 7 bases aligning to TRBD1. CDR1 is SGHRS, CDR2 YFSETQ, per germline. With V trimmed by 6 bases and J by 2 bases, 19 bases remained unmatched. CDR3 length: 18 residues. CDR3 residues: CASMRRRYPGQDNTEAFF. The CDR3 DNA reads as TGCGCCAGCATGAGGCGGAGATACCCCGGACAGGACAACACTGAAGCTTTCTTT.

The rearrangement links TRBV5-5 to TRBJ1-3; D is unresolved. V was trimmed by 0 bases and J by 0 bases, leaving 16 bases between them. This CDR3 spans 18 amino acids. Per germline, CDR1 SGHKS and CDR2 YYEKEE (reference sequence). The CDR3 here is CASSLAAAVDFSGNTIYF. The CDR3 DNA is TGTGCCAGCAGCTTGGCGGCGGCAGTGGATTTCTCTGGAAACACCATATATTTT. Variable domain in full (rest from reference TRBV5-5 and TRBJ1-3): DAGVTQSPTHLIKTRGQQVTLRCSPISGHKSVSWYQQVLGQGPQFIFQYYEKEERGRGNFPDRFSARQFPNYSSELNVNALLLGDSALYLCASSLAAAVDFSGNTIYFGEGSWLTVV.

The V and J genes are TRBV18 and TRBJ2-7; the match to TRBD1 covers 8 bases. The CDR3 runs 15 residues. The trim removed 4 bases at V and 6 bases at J, leaving 11 bases unmatched. The germline CDR1 and CDR2 sequences are KGHSH and LQKENI. Here the CDR3 DNA reads TGTGCCAGCTCACTCTTCACAGGGGGGACAGGCGAGCAGTACTTC. Translated, it gives CASSLFTGGTGEQYF.

A few counts support this clone. V usage is TRBV7-2 and J usage is TRBJ1-5; D remains ambiguous. The CDR3 is 13 residues long. V lost 2 bases and J 7 bases, leaving 9 bases between the germline ends. The germline gives CDR1 SGHTA, CDR2 FQGNSA. CDR3 loop: CASSLNTGQPQHF. CDR3 nucleotides: TGTGCCAGCAGCTTAAATACGGGGCAGCCCCAGCATTTT.

This sequence joins TRBV6-5 and TRBJ2-2; 8 nucleotides match TRBD2. J lost 5 bases, V lost 0 bases, and 2 bases had no gene match. This CDR3 spans 15 amino acids. Germline V gene lookup returns CDR1 MNHEY and CDR2 SVGAGI. CDR3 sequence: CASSYSAGGTGELFF. The CDR3 nucleotides read TGTGCCAGCAGTTACTCGGCGGGAGGAACCGGGGAGCTGTTTTTT.

This chain uses TRBV5-4 with TRBJ2-7; D is possibly TRBD2 (5 bases). The CDR3 runs 13 residues. The germline CDR1 and CDR2 sequences are SGHNT and YYREEE (reference sequence). V lost 4 bases and J 6 bases, leaving 14 bases between the germline ends. The CDR3 reads CASSPGSVREQYF. Here the CDR3 DNA reads TGTGCCAGCAGCCCGGGATCTGTCCGCGAGCAGTACTTC.

This sequence joins TRBV28 and TRBJ2-3; possible D gene TRBD2, 7 bases. Trimming shortened V by 6 bases and J by 5 bases, and 21 bases separated the two germline ends. The CDR3 totals 16 residues. Germline values: CDR1 MDHEN, CDR2 SYDVKM. This CDR3 is CASREERGRVLDTQYF. For the CDR3, the DNA is TGTGCCAGCAGGGAGGAGAGGGGGAGGGTGTTAGATACGCAGTATTTT. The complete variable domain, with remaining parts taken from reference TRBV28 and TRBJ2-3, reads DVKVTQSSRYLVKRTGEKVFLECVQDMDHENMFWYRQDPGLGLRLIYFSYDVKMKEKGDIPEGYSVSREKKERFSLILESASTNQTSMYLCASREERGRVLDTQYFGPGTRLTVL.

This clone was seen only a few times. The chain employs TRBV18 and TRBJ1-1; 7 bases align to TRBD1. Germline assignment: CDR1 KGHSH and CDR2 LQKENI. This CDR3 has 15 amino acids. Losses at the gene ends were 4 bases for V and 0 bases for J; bases not matched to a gene: 5. CDR3 amino acids: CASSLAGQMNTEAFF. In DNA, the CDR3 is TGTGCCAGCTCACTAGCGGGACAGATGAACACTGAAGCTTTCTTT.

This chain joins TRBV11-2 and TRBJ2-3; 9 nucleotides line up with TRBD2. CDR1 and CDR2 (germline): SGHAT, FQNNGV. Losses at the gene ends were 5 bases for V and 4 bases for J; bases not matched to a gene: 10. This CDR3 region has 16 residues. The CDR3 DNA is TGTGCCAGCAGCAGAATAGCGGGAGAGGGGCCAGATACGCAGTATTTT. Translating it yields CASSRIAGEGPDTQYF.

The count of this clone is one. V is TRBV6-2 or TRBV6-3 and J is TRBJ2-2; TRBD1 matches at 10 bases. J gave up 6 bases and V 6 bases, and 7 bases lay outside the gene matches. The CDR3 is 15 residues long. CDR1 and CDR2 (germline): MNHEY, SVGEGT. The CDR3, as DNA: TGTGCCAGCAGCCGGGGACAGGGGATGTCCGGGGAGCTGTTTTTT. Its protein is CASSRGQGMSGELFF.

The V and J genes are TRBV6-5 and TRBJ1-2; no reliable D call. Germline values: CDR1 MNHEY, CDR2 SVGAGI. V lost 6 bases to trimming and J lost 8 bases, with 16 bases between them. The length of the CDR3 is 13 residues. DNA for the CDR3: TGTGCCAGCAGCCGAGCCCCGATCGGGGGCTACACCTTC. It specifies CASSRAPIGGYTF.

The chain has TRBV7-3 and TRBJ2-3; TRBD2 matches 7 bases. There are 20 residues in the CDR3. Germline CDR1 reads SGHTA; CDR2 reads FQGTGA. The V gene end was trimmed by 2 bases and the J gene end by 0 bases; junction bases not matched to a gene: 17. CDR3 DNA: TGTGCCAGCAGCTTATTAGGCCGGTTCGGGCGGGAGTCCAGCACAGATACGCAGTATTTT. Protein: CASSLLGRFGRESSTDTQYF.